This T cell receptor (beta chain) is drawn from a study of beta chain features in type 1 diabetes. The wider study: There was similarity between patients and healthy donors in age, gender and cell yields.

Study-level findings and limits: People with Type 1 diabetes carried modestly yet significantly shorter TCRB CDR3s in all four CD4+ subsets. Comparison showed that naive, central memory and Treg TCRB repertoires appeared more similar among patients than among healthy donors.

The CDR3 is 14 residues long. V was clipped by 5 bases and J by 2 bases; unmatched bases: 5. Per the germline V gene, CDR1 is SEHNR and CDR2 is FQNEAQ (reference sequence). This clone was seen only a few times. As yet, its antigen is unknown. Reverse transcription of all isolated RNA meant that expressed TCRB transcripts were sequenced. Reads from naive, central memory and regulatory T cell samples averaged about 3.3 million. This table comes from immunoSEQ multiplex PCR, and its TCRdb copy is limited to in-frame clones, with some not included. Of hundreds of thousands of clones in the sample, about 12% were seen once.

Sequencing was done on a sample of naive CD4+ T cells from blood. The chain carries TRBV7-9 and TRBJ2-7; 8 bases map to TRBD2. The clonotype comes from a man between 18 and 35 years old in good health. The CDR3 sequence: CASSRIAGTYEQYF. In DNA, the CDR3 is TGTGCCAGCAGCCGAATAGCGGGGACCTACGAGCAGTACTTC.